This T cell receptor beta chain came from a study of blood T cell repertoires in COVID-19 (dated by TCRdb to about 2020). Background for the entire study: Samples covering the acute and convalescent phases of COVID-19 were provided by collaborators in the United States, Italy and Spain. Where HLA class I and class II types were available, the types were taken from metadata supplied by the sample provider, not from assay-based typing. Samples were obtained from the ongoing ImmuneRACE study (first 160 participants) and from about 1,300 subjects provided by 6 global collaborators. A de-identified subject ID, COVID-19 status, age in years and sex were almost always included in the sample metadata. The material from the prospective study consisted of cDNA or gDNA derived from T cells, B-cell-depleted T cells, or PBMCs. Subjects who had been exposed to COVID-19, were actively infected with it, or had recovered from it provided the deeply sampled blood TCRbeta repertoires that made up the dataset. The repertoires were made available in a free public database intended to serve as a resource for research on the immune response to SARS-CoV-2.

This clone was seen just once. The antigen it binds to is not known. No much larger clonotype is one base removed from it; base qualities were not supplied. Enrolling through a virtual design, the prospective study's participants ranged in age from roughly 18 to 100 years and lived across roughly 24 United States geographic areas. In the prospective study, cohorts were assigned on the basis of participant-reported clinical history obtained from a screening survey and a study questionnaire. A participant counted as exposed if, within 2 weeks of entering the study, that participant had been in contact with someone who had a PCR-confirmed or clinician-diagnosed COVID-19 case. Each participant in the prospective study had whole blood, serum and a nasopharyngeal or oropharyngeal swab collected by mobile phlebotomists. Participants in the prospective study had the option to provide additional blood draws and questionnaires over an approximately 2-month period. Prospective study blood samples were shipped either frozen or at room temperature before DNA extraction.

Overall study outcomes, separate from this receptor: Clinical and demographic metadata were provided uncurated, with the amount varying by source and participant.

The germline V gene provides CDR1 MRHNA and CDR2 SNTAGT. The CDR3 numbers 12 residues from cysteine through phenylalanine. CDR3 DNA is the only sequence kept; it has 36 bases, read in frame from the first base. The V end loses 0 bases and the J end loses 10 bases, and a stretch of 7 bases separates them. TCRbeta CDR3 regions were amplified from genomic DNA using the immunoSEQ Assay, a bias-controlled multiplex PCR. From the authors' description of their analysis: The number of nucleated cells in each sample was estimated from the amplification of reference gene primers within the assay. To quantify the absolute abundance of each unique TCRbeta CDR3 rearrangement, sequence reads were collapsed and filtered. Productive Simpson clonality was computed per sample as the square root of Simpson's diversity index over productive rearrangements. TCRdb provides this immuneACCESS table in a form limited to in-frame rearrangements. Some clones are lacking; in checked studies, under half of them reflect an unresolved V gene, and why the rest are absent is not known. V, J and clone size reflect that table, while D and trimming were determined from the DNA. This sample lists some 270,000 clones; around 90% were detected once. The ten largest clones add up to 2.5% to 3% of the sample.

This receptor was identified in a man in his forties who had been exposed to COVID-19. The specimen was PBMCs or T cells enriched from blood (not recorded which). The sequence links TRBV6-4 to TRBJ2-1, with no confident D gene call. The CDR3 has the sequence CASSDSTEEQFF. Read as DNA, the sequence is TGTGCCAGCAGTGACTCTACCGAGGAGCAGTTCTTC.